This T cell receptor beta chain was sequenced in a study of T cells in Graves' hyperthyroidism and ophthalmopathy. This clonotype was observed many times. RNA transcripts provided the source from which TCR beta CDR3 regions were amplified. First-round RT-PCR with HTBI primers amplified the TCR CDR3 region. From the multiplex PCR reads, TCRdb called clonotypes with MiXCR, one entry per CDR3 protein. The sample carries under 650,000 distinct CDR3 sequences, roughly 15% recorded once. Germline V gene lookup returns CDR1 SEHNR and CDR2 FQNEAQ (reference sequence). This CDR3 region has 16 residues. V was clipped by 2 bases and J by 6 bases, with 18 bases between them.

Material: blood. The origin of this receptor is a young woman with Graves' hyperthyroidism. This sequence joins TRBV7-9 and TRBJ2-3, with D perhaps matching TRBD2 (6 bases). The CDR3 loop reads CASSLSISGATDTQYF. The CDR3 bases are TGTGCCAGCAGCTTATCTATCTCGGGAGCTACCGATACGCAGTATTTT.